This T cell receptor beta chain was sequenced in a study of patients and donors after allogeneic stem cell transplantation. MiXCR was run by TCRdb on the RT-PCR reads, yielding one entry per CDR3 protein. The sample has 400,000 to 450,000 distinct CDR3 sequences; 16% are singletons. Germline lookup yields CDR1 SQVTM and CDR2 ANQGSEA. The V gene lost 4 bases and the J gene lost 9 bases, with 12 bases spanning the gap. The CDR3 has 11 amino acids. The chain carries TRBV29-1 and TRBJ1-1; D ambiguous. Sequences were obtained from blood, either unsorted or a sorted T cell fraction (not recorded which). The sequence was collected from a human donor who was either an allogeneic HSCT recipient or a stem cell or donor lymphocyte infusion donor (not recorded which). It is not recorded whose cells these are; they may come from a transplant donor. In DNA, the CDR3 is TGCAGCGTTGCCGTTGTATGGCAAGCTTTCTTT. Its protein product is CSVAVVWQAFF.